The following is a T cell receptor (beta chain) sequence with its context. These data originate in a study of patients and donors after allogeneic stem cell transplantation. One entry per CDR3 protein results from TCRdb running MiXCR on the RT-PCR reads. The sample records 160,000 or so distinct CDR3 sequences, 24% being singletons. V was clipped by 4 bases and J by 3 bases, with 10 bases between them. The germline V gene has CDR1 SGHRS and CDR2 YFSETQ. The CDR3 consists of 13 residues. Material: blood, either unsorted or a sorted T cell fraction (not recorded which). The gene calls are TRBV5-1 and TRBJ1-1; D not certain. The TCR comes from a human donor who was either an allogeneic HSCT recipient or a stem cell or donor lymphocyte infusion donor (not recorded which). It is not recorded whose cells these are; they may come from a transplant donor. The CDR3: CASSGTVDTEAFF. The CDR3 nucleotides read TGCGCCAGCAGCGGCACGGTGGACACTGAAGCTTTCTTT.